This T cell receptor (beta chain) was recorded in a study of radiotherapy plus CTLA-4 blockade in lung cancer. The CDR3 consists of 14 residues. V was trimmed by 4 bases and J by 3 bases, leaving 13 bases between them. Germline CDR1 is MNHEY and CDR2 is SMNVEV (reference sequence). Here immunoSEQ multiplex PCR was the method, and the copy in TCRdb shows in-frame clones only, minus some. The table includes just under 60,000 clones, approximately 70% detected once. The V gene is TRBV27, the J gene TRBJ2-7; D is possibly TRBD1 (6 bases). The specimen comprised peripheral blood, sampled from a patient treated with radiotherapy plus ipilimumab. This clonotype originated in a human donor with non-small cell lung cancer whose response to radiotherapy plus ipilimumab could not be evaluated. The CDR3 nucleotides are TGTGCCAGCAGTTCCGGGACACGTATCTACGAGCAGTACTTC. Its protein is CASSSGTRIYEQYF.